This T cell receptor beta chain was observed in a study of cytomegalovirus exposure and HLA in healthy donors (TCRdb year 2017). As for the study more broadly: In an earlier analysis of 450 to 750 of the donors, under 300 Gb of sequence data and 100 million or so unique TCR beta sequences from some 170 million T cells were reported. Approximately 310 gigabases of sequencing data and around 87 million unique TCR sequences were included in an early release covering around 600 HLA-typed donors. Among the roughly 390 genotyped donors, around 81% belonged to the genetic ancestry cluster associated with self-reported Caucasian donors. The aim of the study was to test whether cataloging public T cell receptors could identify signatures of past pathogen exposure. The study used immunosequencing to profile the T cell repertoires of 600 to 850 subjects and linked those repertoires to cytomegalovirus serostatus. A separate validation cohort of about 110 different subjects was used in addition to the 666-subject first cohort. To predict cytomegalovirus infection status, the study combined high-throughput TCR immunosequencing, statistical association of individual TCRs with disease status, and machine learning. A later analysis re-analyzed previously published TCR beta repertoires from hundreds of donors and added high-resolution HLA genotyping to study TCR occurrence patterns. The later analysis used no new phenotypic data to find candidate immune exposures, relying instead on TCR beta sequences and their occurrence across donors. An earlier analysis of fewer than 700 of the donors applied high-throughput TCR beta sequencing to assess whether each TCR beta V gene segment acted as functional or pseudogenic. Donor age, sex, ethnicity and CMV serostatus were collected together with the repertoire data. Genome-wide SNP genotypes for about 65% of the roughly 670 donors were used in a later genetic analysis, which treated that subset as a discovery cohort. All discovery cohort repertoires had been generated using a single sequencing platform. Class I and class II HLA loci were covered by the typing at four-digit resolution. Typing coverage differed by locus: A, B, C, DRB1 and DQB1 were typed in roughly 629-630 donors, DQA1 in 522, DPA1 in 606, and DPB1 in roughly 470. Five DR-DQ haplotypes were treated as single units for association and clustering because of strong linkage in the cohort. Among 300 to 500 genotyped donors of the cohort, an average of around 250,000 unique TCR beta nucleotide sequences was sequenced per donor, of which about 19% were non-productive. Overall results and qualifications from the work: CMV serostatus was the only immune exposure information available for the cohort. Three of the identified cytomegalovirus-associated TCR beta chains were confirmed in vitro to be specific for cytomegalovirus antigens. In a later analysis, several top co-occurrence clusters were reported to appear linked to parvovirus B19, influenza, CMV and Epstein-Barr virus. A later genetic analysis reported fewer N-insertions in productive TCRs among donors in an Asian-associated ancestry cluster than the roughly 620-donor mean. In a later analysis, the rate of TCR association differed among HLA loci, with DRB1 alleles having the most associated TCRs and HLA-C alleles having the fewest. Correlated functional status among segregating V segments might be attributable to linkage disequilibrium, but an unknown experimental factor could not be ruled out. In a later analysis, most CMV-associated TCR beta chains were found to appear HLA-restricted, with HLA associations seemingly driven largely by CMV exposure. A later analysis associated approximately 17,000 TCR beta sequences with specific HLA alleles at a false discovery rate of 0.05. Because counts were too low, 15 to 20 rarely observed V segments, including chromosome 9 orphons, were excluded from the earlier analysis of under 650 of the donors. A further reported finding was that TCR beta sequences accurately predicted the HLA-A and HLA-B alleles for most subjects in the first cohort. The authors suggested that the approach could potentially be generalized to other disease states and immunological phenotypes. Because some donors lacked HLA typing at each locus, the association tests relied only on the typed subset. In the study, around 150 TCR beta chains were listed as associated with cytomegalovirus. An association between a missense DCLRE1C variant and V-gene and J-gene trimming of TCR beta chains was found in a later genetic analysis and replicated in an independent cohort. An earlier analysis of some 560 of the donors showed that most TCR beta V segments appeared in productive rearrangements either about 90% or about 30% of the time, which broadly matched IMGT annotations. The cohort was sequenced for TCR beta chains only, and without alpha or paired-chain data the features that could be detected were limited. When HLA alleles, especially DR and DQ, strongly co-occurred, TCR associations were difficult to assign to individual alleles. In a later analysis, HLA-associated TCR beta chains were found to be more clonally expanded and to have lower generation probabilities than equally common non-associated chains. Presence/absence analyses assumed roughly uniform sequencing depth across donors, an assumption that may not hold. Some IMGT-functional V segments, including TRBV6-2 and TRBV6-3, could not be told apart with the 87-base-pair reads, so those segments were excluded. Across donors, most TCR sequences were observed very rarely, whereas some public TCRs were present in many individuals. The classifier was reported to diagnose cytomegalovirus status with high specificity and sensitivity in both the original and validation cohorts. A cluster of highly shared sequence variants was judged likely to represent a technical artifact of the sequencing pipeline.

CDR1 and CDR2 were assigned from the germline V gene (reference sequence) as LNHDA and SQIVND. Ends trimmed: V by 3 bases, J by 4 bases; bases unmatched to a gene: 19. The CDR3 numbers 19 residues from cysteine through phenylalanine. Here the CDR3 DNA is all that survives: 57 bases in frame from base 1. Libraries were constructed by the immunoSEQ multiplex PCR assay. For the multiplex PCR, a mixture combining 60 forward primers for TCR Vbeta segments and 13 reverse primers for TCR Jbeta segments was used. Amplification of the CDR3 region of rearranged TCR beta genes was performed with a multiplex PCR assay on genomic DNA. On the Illumina HiSeq System, the amplified TCR beta libraries were sequenced as 87-base-pair reads. Per the original workflow: Across the 600 to 700 repertoires, a later analysis counted 75 million to 90 million unique TCR beta chains, roughly 11 million of which were shared by at least two donors. Raw reads were error-corrected and collapsed into unique sequences with a nearest-neighbor algorithm that merged closely related sequences to remove PCR and sequencing errors. Alignment of CDR3 sequences to IMGT reference sequences was used to assign V, D and J gene segments. For a sequence to be retained, a match of at least six nucleotides to both a V gene segment and a J gene segment was required. A rearrangement counted as productive if the CDR3 had no stop codons and remained in frame with V and J, and every other rearrangement counted as non-productive. Following IMGT convention, CDR3 was defined as the stretch from the second conserved V-encoded cysteine to the conserved J-encoded phenylalanine. In an earlier analysis of more than 550 of the donors, sequences lacking an unambiguous match to a single V gene segment were excluded. In an earlier analysis of almost 600 of the donors, a V segment was called functional when productive rearrangements were above 56.7%, and segregating when the standard deviation between donors exceeded 5%. To diagnose cytomegalovirus status from the catalog of TCR beta chain sequences, a statistical classification framework was built. In a later analysis, V and J genes were assigned by comparing TCR nucleotide sequences against IMGT/GENE-DB human TR gene sequences. A later analysis assigned CDR3 sequences and most-parsimonious VDJ recombination scenarios with the TCRdist pipeline. In a later analysis, every TCR beta chain was defined by the combination of its CDR3 amino acid sequence and its V-gene family, and reads without a unique V-gene family were dropped. To address suspected cross-contamination and a sequencing artifact, a later analysis removed approximately 600 highly shared, low-generation-probability nucleotide sequences. In a later analysis, a clonal expansion index was calculated for each public chain from normalized within-repertoire ranks of inferred template counts. Generation probabilities in a later analysis came from a VDJ recombination model fitted to out-of-frame rearrangements, and those results were checked against IGoR. In a later analysis, hypergeometric tests were used to score TCR-TCR, TCR-HLA and TCR-CMV co-occurrence, with a repertoire-size bias correction applied to TCR pairs. False discovery rates were estimated in a later analysis by permuting HLA or CMV assignments 20 times. In a later analysis, co-occurring TCRs were grouped using DBSCAN, with TCRdist sequence similarity added in when clustering inside HLA-allele-positive subsets. For co-occurrence clustering, repertoires with fewer than 30,000 or more than 120,000 public chains were excluded, along with roughly 5 repertoires with anomalous nucleotide sharing. This is the immuneACCESS table as TCRdb keeps it, with only in-frame sequences that have V and J called. A part of the clones is gone; compared with another copy, unresolved V genes explain less than half, and the rest is unexplained. Clonal size and the V and J genes are those of that table, whereas D and trimming came from the DNA. This sample is represented by over 55,000 clones; approximately 90% of them were singletons. The ten largest clones capture about 12% of the sample.

The cohort consisted of hundreds of healthy bone marrow donors. At the time of sampling, every cohort member was nominally healthy, though immune exposures that went unrecorded were likely present. The donor was CMV seropositive and was included in the group of some 290 seropositive cohort members. Every donor gave a peripheral blood sample, and the peripheral blood mononuclear cells from that sample were used for TCR beta sequencing. The Qiagen DNeasy Blood Extraction Kit was used to extract genomic DNA from the blood cell samples. In the case of this clone: The antigen this receptor binds is unknown. No qualities accompany the bases; no much larger clone lies one base away.

The receptor was derived from a woman in her twenties or thirties in good health and CMV-seropositive. The sequencing sample was made of PBMCs. The chain employs TRBV19 and TRBJ2-7, and TRBD1 aligns with 9 junction nucleotides. The CDR3 sequence is CASSIFGTGPKEKKYEQYF. The DNA sequence reads TGTGCCAGTAGTATCTTCGGGACAGGGCCGAAGGAGAAGAAGTACGAGCAGTACTTC.